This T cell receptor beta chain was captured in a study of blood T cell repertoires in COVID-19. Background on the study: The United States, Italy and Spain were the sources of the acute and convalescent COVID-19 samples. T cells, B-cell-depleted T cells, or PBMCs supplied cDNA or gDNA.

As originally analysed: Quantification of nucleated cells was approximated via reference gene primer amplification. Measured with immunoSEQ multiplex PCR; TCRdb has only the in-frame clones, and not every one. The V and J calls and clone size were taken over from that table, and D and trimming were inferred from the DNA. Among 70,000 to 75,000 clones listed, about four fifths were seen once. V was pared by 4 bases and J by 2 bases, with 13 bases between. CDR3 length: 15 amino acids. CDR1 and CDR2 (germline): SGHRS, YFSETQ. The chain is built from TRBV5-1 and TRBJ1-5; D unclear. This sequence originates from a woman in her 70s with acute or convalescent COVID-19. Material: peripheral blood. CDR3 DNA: TGCGCCAGCAGCCCCTTGGGCAGTGGCAATCAGCCCCAGCATTTT. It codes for CASSPLGSGNQPQHF.